These T cell receptor beta chains were read from a single sample in a study of human T cells and chemical hapten exposure. TCRdb reprocessed the RACE reads via MiXCR and lists one record per CDR3 protein. The sample lists about 260,000 distinct CDR3 sequences, 7.5% to 9% occurring once. The sample here was whole blood, taken in connection with sensitization to the hapten diphenylcyclopropenone (DPC). These receptors originate from a woman aged 40 to 49 with alopecia areata. Some clones in this sample may be carry-over from other donors' samples. CDR3s include the opening cysteine and the closing phenylalanine or tryptophan. D genes are given only for firm matches. Size tells how often a clone was seen (once, few, many) or the class of an expanded clone, and some rows leave it out.

TRBV28	-	TRBJ1-4	few	TGTGCCAGCAGGTCTTTTGGGGGAACTAATGAAAAACTGTTTTTT	CASRSFGGTNEKLFF
TRBV5-1	-	TRBJ2-3	-	TGCGCCAGCAGCCCCGGGACCGCCCTGGATACGCAGTATTTT	CASSPGTALDTQYF
TRBV12-3/TRBV12-4	-	TRBJ2-7	few	TGTGCCAGCACTTTCGGGGGAAGCTCCTACGAGCAGTACTTC	CASTFGGSSYEQYF
TRBV7-2	-	TRBJ1-5	few	TGTGCCAGCAGCTTAGAAGTTTGGGGGGATCAGCCCCAGCATTTT	CASSLEVWGDQPQHF
TRBV9	TRBD2	TRBJ2-3	few	TGTGCCAGCAGCGTAGCACTAGCGGTTAGCACAGATACGCAGTATTTT	CASSVALAVSTDTQYF
TRBV12-3/TRBV12-4	-	TRBJ2-3	-	TGTGCCAGCAGTTTAGAATGGGCTAGCCCAGATACGCAGTATTTT	CASSLEWASPDTQYF
TRBV30	-	TRBJ1-2	-	TGTGCCTGGAGTTGGTCCGGCGGCTACACCTTC	CAWSWSGGYTF
TRBV21-1	-	TRBJ2-5	few	TGTGCCAGCAGCAACCCCCAGGGGGGGCAATGCGAGACCCAGTACTTC	CASSNPQGGQCETQYF
TRBV7-2	-	TRBJ2-5	few	TGTGCCAGCAGCTTAGACCACAGGAAAGAGACCCAGTACTTC	CASSLDHRKETQYF
TRBV3-1	-	TRBJ1-3	many	TGTGCCAGCAGCCAGTTCGTGGGTACTGGAAACACCATATATTTT	CASSQFVGTGNTIYF
TRBV12-3/TRBV12-4	-	TRBJ2-6	few	TGTGCCAGCAGCTACATCGGATCCACGGCCGGGGCCAACGTCCTGACTTTC	CASSYIGSTAGANVLTF
TRBV6-2/TRBV6-3	TRBD1	TRBJ1-6	-	TGTGCCAGCAGCGTAGACAGGGGATATAATTCACCCCTCCACTTT	CASSVDRGYNSPLHF
TRBV12-3/TRBV12-4	-	TRBJ1-2	many	TGTGCCAGCAGTTTAGCGTTGGTCTCTGGCTACACCTTC	CASSLALVSGYTF
TRBV24-1	TRBD1	TRBJ2-1	few	TGTGCCACCAGTGATCCTACGGGACAGAACTACAATGAGCAGTTCTTC	CATSDPTGQNYNEQFF
TRBV29-1	-	TRBJ2-7	many	TGCAGCGTCGCAACAACTCAGGGCTACGAGCAGTACTTC	CSVATTQGYEQYF
TRBV6-5	-	TRBJ1-2	few	TGTGCCAGCAGGGCCGGGACAACTGGCGGCTACACCTTC	CASRAGTTGGYTF
TRBV28	-	TRBJ1-1	-	TGTGCCAGCAGTTTAAGGCAGGGAGAAGCTTTCTTT	CASSLRQGEAFF
TRBV5-1	TRBD1	TRBJ2-2	many	TGCGCCAGCAGCGAGGACAGGGGGGAGCTGTTTTTT	CASSEDRGELFF
TRBV6-2/TRBV6-3	-	TRBJ2-1	-	TGTGCCAGCAGTGCGCAGGGGTACTACAATGAGCAGTTCTTC	CASSAQGYYNEQFF
TRBV7-6	-	TRBJ2-2	many	TGTGCCAGCAGCGCTCTAATGACCGGGGAGCTGTTTTTT	CASSALMTGELFF
TRBV29-1	-	TRBJ2-3	few	TGCAGCGCCAGGGTTACCACAGATACGCAGTATTTT	CSARVTTDTQYF
TRBV10-3	-	TRBJ1-4	few	TGTGCCTCAGGAGCAGGGCAAAATGAAAAACTGTTTTTT	CASGAGQNEKLFF
TRBV12-3/TRBV12-4	TRBD1	TRBJ1-4	few	TGTGCCAGCAGGACAGGGACTAATGAAAAACTGTTTTTT	CASRTGTNEKLFF
TRBV2	-	TRBJ1-6	-	TGTGCCAGCCAGGGACTCAATTCACCCCTCCACTTT	CASQGLNSPLHF
TRBV7-2	-	TRBJ2-3	few	TGTGCCAGCATACAGGGCCTCAGCACAGATACGCAGTATTTT	CASIQGLSTDTQYF
TRBV20-1	-	TRBJ2-1	-	TGCAGTGCTAGCAGGGCTGGCTCCTACAATGAGCAGTTCTTC	CSASRAGSYNEQFF
TRBV28	-	TRBJ1-4	-	TGTGCCAGCGGTTATGAAAAACTGTTTTTT	CASGYEKLFF
TRBV6-2/TRBV6-3	TRBD1	TRBJ1-5	-	TGTGCCAGCAGTTACCTGACAGGGGAGGTCAATCAGCCCCAGCATTTT	CASSYLTGEVNQPQHF
TRBV5-6	-	TRBJ1-1	-	TGTGCCAGCAGCTTTTACGCCAGGAGGAGTACTGAAGCTTTCTTT	CASSFYARRSTEAFF
TRBV4-2	-	TRBJ1-2	-	TGTGCCAGCAGCCAAGATATTTCGAGGAGGGACGGCTACACCTTC	CASSQDISRRDGYTF
TRBV4-1	-	TRBJ1-2	few	TGCGCCAGCAGCCAACGATCCGGGGCGCGGTATGGCTACACCTTC	CASSQRSGARYGYTF
TRBV2	-	TRBJ2-1	many	TGTGCCAGCAGCGCTAGACTATCCCATCAGTTCTTC	CASSARLSHQFF
TRBV7-2	-	TRBJ2-2	few	TGTGCCAGCAGCTTAGCGGCAGGGCCCGGGGAGCTGTTTTTT	CASSLAAGPGELFF
TRBV18	-	TRBJ2-5	-	TGTGCCAGCTCTCCGGGGACGTCAATTGTGACCCAGTACTTC	CASSPGTSIVTQYF
TRBV20-1	-	TRBJ2-4	many	TGCAGTGCCCGCGCTGGGACCGACTACGAGTACTTC	CSARAGTDYEYF
TRBV20-1	-	TRBJ2-2	few	TGCAGTGCTAGAGCACACTGGGGCACCGGGGAGCTGTTTTTT	CSARAHWGTGELFF
TRBV7-3	TRBD2	TRBJ2-1	few	TGTGCCAGCAGCTTAGCTAGCGGGAAAGTAGTTGAGCAGTTCTTC	CASSLASGKVVEQFF